What follows describes a single T cell receptor (beta chain). Its antigen remains unknown. This sample was included in a study of T cell clonotyping in hematopoietic cell transplantation. Repertoires were generated with immunoSEQ multiplex PCR, while TCRdb's copy carries only in-frame clones and drops some. Of some 2,200 clones in the sample, about 91% are singletons; the top ten hold approximately 4.2%. The study's findings and limits: Pathologically expanded recipient clonotypes increased progressively from day 30 to day 180 as diversity fell.

Germline V gene lookup returns CDR1 GTSNPN and CDR2 SVGIG (reference sequence). This CDR3 spans 14 amino acids. V shed 0 bases, J shed 3 bases, and the junction held 1 base outside the gene matches. The genes are TRBV30 and TRBJ1-2; 10 nucleotides match TRBD1. The material sequenced was peripheral blood mononuclear cells. This TCR was recovered from a man aged 40-49 years in good health. Some clones in this sample may be carry-over from other donors' samples. This CDR3 reads CAWSVTGGYYGYTF. The CDR3 DNA sequence: TGTGCCTGGAGTGTGACAGGGGGCTACTATGGCTACACCTTC.